This TCR beta chain derives from a study of Graves' ophthalmopathy and Graves' hyperthyroidism. Study summary: Ophthalmopathy not arising within 18 months of follow-up defined hyperthyroidism as stable.

The study's findings and limits: Prediction of ophthalmopathy progression reached over 65% sensitivity and around 72% specificity.

Germline V lookup: CDR1 ENHRY, CDR2 SYGVKD. The ends lost 7 bases at V and 0 bases at J; junction bases unmatched: 6. The CDR3 extends over 15 amino acids. The authors amplified TCR beta CDR3 regions from RNA transcripts. HTBI primers were used in a first-round RT-PCR, which preceded a second-round multiplex PCR. TCRdb processed the multiplex PCR reads anew with MiXCR; each CDR3 protein has one entry. This table holds 450,000 to 600,000 distinct CDR3 sequences, 35% to 40% found once. A remark on this clonotype: Its antigen is as yet unknown.

Sequencing was performed on peripheral blood or thyroid tissue (not recorded which). The gene calls are TRBV10-3 and TRBJ2-1, with 7 nucleotides matching TRBD1. The receptor's source is an adult man with Graves' hyperthyroidism. The CDR3 loop is CAINQDRSSYNEQFF. CDR3 nucleotides: TGTGCCATCAACCAGGACAGGAGCTCCTACAATGAGCAGTTCTTC.